This TCR beta chain was retrieved from a study of OX40 agonist ivuxolimab in advanced cancers. Study-level background: Subjects had a mean age of roughly 57 years, with a range of roughly 20 to 79; just over 80% were male. Three patients showed partial responses: one hepatocellular carcinoma and two cutaneous melanoma cases. Whole-study findings and limits: Clonal expansion was seen in CD4+ and CD8+ blood T cells by week 6 at 0.1 to 3.0 mg/kg.

Concerning this clone: No antigen is known for it.

CDR1 and CDR2 (germline): MNHEY, SMNVEV (reference sequence). The CDR3 is made up of 17 amino acids. Trimming removed 6 bases at V and 1 base at J, with 21 bases between. The protocol was immunoSEQ multiplex PCR, while the TCRdb copy is restricted to in-frame clones and leaves out a portion. The table records about 45,000 clones, approximately 91% of them present only once. V usage is TRBV27 and J usage is TRBJ2-5; tentative D call: TRBD1 (6 bases). Sequenced material: CD4+ or CD8+ T cells sorted from blood, taken in a trial of the OX40 agonist ivuxolimab. The receptor comes from an adult with an advanced solid tumor such as melanoma, head and neck, liver or kidney cancer. The CDR3 region is CASSPTRNRVLQETQYF. In DNA, the CDR3 is TGTGCCAGCAGCCCGACACGAAACAGGGTTCTCCAAGAGACCCAGTACTTC.